One and the same sample provided the 5 T cell receptor beta chains below, sequenced in a study of T cells in Graves' hyperthyroidism and ophthalmopathy. Regions amplified from RNA transcripts were the TCR beta CDR3 regions. TCR CDR3 underwent first-round RT-PCR with the HTBI primer set. TCRdb reprocessed the multiplex PCR reads via MiXCR and lists one record per CDR3 protein. The sample has around 300,000 distinct CDR3 sequences, approximately 15% seen once. Input material: blood. Receptors originate from a woman between 25 and 40 years old with Graves' hyperthyroidism.

This sequence joins TRBV4-1 and TRBJ1-1; weak D call: TRBD1 (6 bases). V was pared by 2 bases and J by 0 bases, with 16 bases between. The germline CDR1 and CDR2 sequences are MGHRA and YSYEKL. The CDR3 has 17 amino acids. The CDR3 region has the DNA TGCGCCAGCAGCCAACTACCTTGGGGGGGCCTGAACACTGAAGCTTTCTTT. Encoded protein: CASSQLPWGGLNTEAFF.

This clonotype was recorded many times. The rearrangement uses TRBV2 and TRBJ1-1; 7 positions match TRBD1. Germline trimming cut 4 bases from V and 3 bases from J; bases unmatched to any gene: 11. This CDR3 contains 16 residues. CDR1 and CDR2 from the germline V gene are SNHLY and FYNNEI. CDR3 DNA sequence: TGTGCCAGCAGTGTAGACCAGGGGGTGTCCTACACTGAAGCTTTCTTT. This encodes CASSVDQGVSYTEAFF.

There are many counts of this clonotype. V usage is TRBV27 and J usage is TRBJ2-6; TRBD1 matches 7 bases. The germline V gene has CDR1 MNHEY and CDR2 SMNVEV (reference sequence). With V trimmed by 5 bases and J by 2 bases, 6 bases remained unmatched. The CDR3 totals 16 residues. CDR3 amino acids: CASSRPTGTGANVLTF. The CDR3 bases are TGTGCCAGCAGTCGCCCGACAGGGACTGGGGCCAACGTCCTGACTTTC.

On this clonotype: With a much larger clone just one base away, this may be a read error. The chain recombines TRBV11-2 with TRBJ2-7; tentatively, D is TRBD1 (5 bases). Per germline, CDR1 SGHAT and CDR2 FQNNGV. V lost 8 bases, J lost 4 bases, and 18 bases lay in between. The CDR3 has 14 amino acids. DNA of the CDR3: TGTGCCAGCGGCTACAACGACAGATTGTACGAGCAGTACTTC. It specifies CASGYNDRLYEQYF.

The CDR3 DNA is TGTGCCAGCAGCCCGACAGGTGGGGGAACTGAAGCTTTCTTT. It specifies CASSPTGGGTEAFF. This sequence joins TRBV6-2 or TRBV6-3 and TRBJ1-1; D is possibly TRBD1 (6 bases). V lost 6 bases and J 5 bases, leaving 16 bases between the germline ends. Germline CDR1 is MNHEY and CDR2 is SVGEGT. The CDR3 covers 14 residues.